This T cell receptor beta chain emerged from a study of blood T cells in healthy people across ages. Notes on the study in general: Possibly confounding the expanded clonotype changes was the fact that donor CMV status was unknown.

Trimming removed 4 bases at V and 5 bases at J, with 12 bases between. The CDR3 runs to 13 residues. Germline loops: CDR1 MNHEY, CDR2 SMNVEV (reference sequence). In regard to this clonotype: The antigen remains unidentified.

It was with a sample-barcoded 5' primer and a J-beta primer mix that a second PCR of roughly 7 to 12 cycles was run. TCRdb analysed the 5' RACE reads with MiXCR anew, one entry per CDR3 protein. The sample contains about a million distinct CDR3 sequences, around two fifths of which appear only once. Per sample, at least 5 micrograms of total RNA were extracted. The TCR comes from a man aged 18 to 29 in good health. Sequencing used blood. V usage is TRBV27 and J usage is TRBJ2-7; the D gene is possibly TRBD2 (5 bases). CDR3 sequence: CASSSGLGDEQYF. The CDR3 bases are TGTGCCAGCAGTTCAGGACTGGGCGACGAGCAGTACTTC.